A selection of T cell receptor beta chains follows, all from one sample in a study of T cell repertoires in ileal Crohn's disease. Clones were sequenced by immunoSEQ multiplex PCR, and TCRdb holds only the in-frame ones, with some missing. Of around 5,000 clones in the sample, about four fifths were seen once. Input material: ileal tissue. All receptors derive from an adult with Crohn's disease. The CDR3 runs from the conserved cysteine through the conserved F or W. D genes are given only for firm matches. Only some rows state a clone size, as once, few, many or a class for expanded clones.

v_gene,j_gene,d_gene,abundance,CDR3nt,CDR3aa
TRBV9,TRBJ1-1,-,-,TGTGCCAGCAGCCCCGCCGCCCGGGGGTACACTGAAGCTTTCTTT,CASSPAARGYTEAFF
TRBV9,TRBJ1-1,-,-,TGTGCCAGCAGCGTAGGGGAGGGAAGAAGGACTGAAGCTTTCTTT,CASSVGEGRRTEAFF
TRBV30,TRBJ1-5,-,-,TGTGCCTGGAGTCCTCGGGGAGGCAATCAGCCCCAGCATTTT,CAWSPRGGNQPQHF
TRBV5-4,TRBJ2-1,TRBD1,-,TGTGCCAGCAGCAAGGGACAGGCTGAGCAGTTCTTC,CASSKGQAEQFF
TRBV5-1,TRBJ2-5,TRBD1,large,TGCGCCAGCAGACTGGGACAGGCTCGGGAGACCCAGTACTTC,CASRLGQARETQYF
TRBV27,TRBJ2-1,TRBD2,-,TGTGCCAGCAGTTTGTCAGCGGGGGGAAGTGGAGAGCAGTTCTTC,CASSLSAGGSGEQFF
TRBV19,TRBJ2-6,TRBD1,-,TGTGCCAGTAGTTCTAGGACAGGCTCTGGGGCCAACGTCCTGACTTTC,CASSSRTGSGANVLTF
TRBV30,TRBJ1-6,TRBD1,once,TGTGCCTCTCGGGACAGAACAAATTCACCCCTCCACTTT,CASRDRTNSPLHF
TRBV7-6,TRBJ2-1,TRBD2,-,TGTGCCAGCAGCTTTTTGACAGCGGGGAAAGGGAATGAGCAGTTCTTC,CASSFLTAGKGNEQFF
TRBV10-3,TRBJ2-1,-,-,TGTGCCATCAGTGAGAACAGCCCAAGCGGCTCCTACAATGAGCAGTTCTTC,CAISENSPSGSYNEQFF
TRBV6-5,TRBJ2-7,TRBD1,-,TGTGCCAGCAGGATCGGGACAGGGGGCGCCTACGAGCAGTACTTC,CASRIGTGGAYEQYF
TRBV19,TRBJ1-2,TRBD1,-,TGTGCCAGTAGTATCTCGACAGGGGGCTATGGCTACACCTTC,CASSISTGGYGYTF
TRBV6-5,TRBJ1-6,-,-,TGTGCCAGCAGCCAAACAGGGCCCTATAATTCACCCCTCCACTTT,CASSQTGPYNSPLHF
TRBV6-5,TRBJ2-3,TRBD1,-,TGTGCCAGCAGCCGGGACAGTTTTAGCACAGATACGCAGTATTTT,CASSRDSFSTDTQYF
TRBV5-1,TRBJ2-7,TRBD2,-,TGCGCCAGCAGCCCTGGTTTTTTGCTAGCGGGGGGGAGGAAGGGTACCTACGAGCAGTACTTC,CASSPGFLLAGGRKGTYEQYF
TRBV7-9,TRBJ2-7,-,-,TGTGCCAGCAGCTTAGGACAGGCGGCGCAGTACTTC,CASSLGQAAQYF
TRBV2,TRBJ1-3,-,-,TGTGCCAGCAGTGTTAGTGAGCGCTCTGGAAACACCATATATTTT,CASSVSERSGNTIYF
TRBV5-6,TRBJ1-2,-,once,TGTGCCAGCAGCTTGACAGGGAACCCCTATGGCTACACCTTC,CASSLTGNPYGYTF
TRBV7-2,TRBJ2-3,-,-,TGTGCCAGCAGCTTAGTACTACTGAGCACAGATACGCAGTATTTT,CASSLVLLSTDTQYF
TRBV5-6,TRBJ2-3,TRBD2,-,TGTGCCAGCAGTTCTAGCGGGGGGGCGGTAGATACGCAGTATTTT,CASSSSGGAVDTQYF
TRBV7-3,TRBJ2-2,-,-,TGTGCCAGCAGCCGGACAGCCTGGCCCGGGGAGCTGTTTTTT,CASSRTAWPGELFF
TRBV6-6,TRBJ2-2,-,-,TGTGCCAGCAGTTACTCGCCCGGACAGCCCGCCGGGGAGCTGTTTTTT,CASSYSPGQPAGELFF
TRBV7-2,TRBJ2-7,-,-,TGTGCCAGCAGCCGCCCCGGGAGCTACGAGCAGTACTTC,CASSRPGSYEQYF
TRBV4-3,TRBJ2-2,TRBD2,-,TGCGCCAGCAGCCATAGCGGGGGGGCCTTTCGGGCCGGGGAGCTGTTTTTT,CASSHSGGAFRAGELFF
TRBV4-3,TRBJ1-2,TRBD1,once,TGCGCCAGCAGCCAAGGGGGCAGGGGGCATGGCTACACCTTC,CASSQGGRGHGYTF
TRBV7-2,TRBJ2-4,-,-,TGTGCCAGCAGCTTAGACCCCGGACAGGGAGGGGGAAACATTCAGTACTTC,CASSLDPGQGGGNIQYF
TRBV9,TRBJ2-3,TRBD2,-,TGTGCCAGCAGACCCGGGGGGGGTGGCTCTAGCACAGATACGCAGTATTTT,CASRPGGGGSSTDTQYF
TRBV21-1,TRBJ2-6,-,-,TGTGCCAGCACCAAGGGGACATTGAGCTCTGGGGCCAACGTCCTGACTTTC,CASTKGTLSSGANVLTF
TRBV18,TRBJ2-5,TRBD1,-,TGTGCCAGCTCACCTTTCGGGACAGAGCAAGAGACCCAGTACTTC,CASSPFGTEQETQYF
TRBV7-6,TRBJ2-3,TRBD2,-,TGTGCCAGCAGCCAGGCCGGGAGGGAGGTAGATACGCAGTATTTT,CASSQAGREVDTQYF
TRBV18,TRBJ2-3,-,-,TGTGCCAGCTCCCTTATCGAGGGAACAGATACGCAGTATTTT,CASSLIEGTDTQYF
TRBV29-1,TRBJ2-6,-,-,TGCAGCGCACAGGGCTTTGCACTCTCTGGGGCCAACGTCCTGACTTTC,CSAQGFALSGANVLTF
TRBV5-1,TRBJ2-6,-,-,TGCGCCAGCAGCTGGGAAGGGGACTCTGGGGCCAACGTCCTGACTTTC,CASSWEGDSGANVLTF
TRBV6-4,TRBJ2-2,TRBD1,-,TGTGCCAGCAGTACAGGGGAAAACACCGGGGAGCTGTTTTTT,CASSTGENTGELFF
TRBV19,TRBJ1-2,-,-,TGTGCCAGTAGTAACCGACAGACTGATAACTATGGCTACACCTTC,CASSNRQTDNYGYTF
TRBV7-8,TRBJ1-3,TRBD1,-,TGTGCCAGCAGCTTAAGGGACAGGGGATCTGGAAACACCATATATTTT,CASSLRDRGSGNTIYF
TRBV7-8,TRBJ2-2,TRBD2,-,TGTGCCAGCAGCCCGCCAAGCGGGAGAAACACCGGGGAGCTGTTTTTT,CASSPPSGRNTGELFF
TRBV5-1,TRBJ1-2,TRBD1,-,TGCGCCAGCAGCGCCTGGGACAGGGGGTTCAATGGCCACACCTTC,CASSAWDRGFNGHTF
TRBV5-4,TRBJ2-3,TRBD2,-,TGTGCCAGCAGCTTCCCCGCGGGGGGGCCGACAGATACGCAGTATTTT,CASSFPAGGPTDTQYF
TRBV10-3,TRBJ2-5,TRBD2,-,TGTGCCATCAGGGGGGGGGAAGAGACCCAGTACTTC,CAIRGGEETQYF
TRBV2,TRBJ2-7,-,once,TGTGCCAGCAGTGAAGCTCCTATAGGTTGGGACAAGGGCTACGAGCAGTACTTC,CASSEAPIGWDKGYEQYF
TRBV28,TRBJ2-3,-,-,TGTGCCAGCAGTCAACTCCTCCTCTTGGATACGCAGTATTTT,CASSQLLLLDTQYF
TRBV29-1,TRBJ2-3,TRBD2,-,TGCAGCGGAAGGCCTAGCGGGGGGCGCACAGATACGCAGTATTTT,CSGRPSGGRTDTQYF
TRBV2,TRBJ1-1,-,-,TGTGCCAGCCCGAACCCACGGGGTTACAGTGAAGCTTTCTTT,CASPNPRGYSEAFF
TRBV2,TRBJ2-5,TRBD2,-,TGTGCCAGCAGTGACGGGAGCGGGGGCAAAGAGACCCAGTACTTC,CASSDGSGGKETQYF
TRBV15,TRBJ2-1,-,-,TGTGCCACCAGCAGAATAACCGGGAATGAGCAGTTCTTC,CATSRITGNEQFF
TRBV11-3,TRBJ2-3,TRBD2,-,TGTGCCAGCAGCTTAGGGGCGGGGGACACAGATACGCAGTATTTT,CASSLGAGDTDTQYF
TRBV6-5,TRBJ1-1,-,-,TGTGCCAGCAGGGGCAGGGGCCTCTTGACTGAAGCTTTCTTT,CASRGRGLLTEAFF
TRBV2,TRBJ2-3,TRBD2,-,TGTGCCAGCAGCGGACTAGCGGGGCCAAGCACAGATACGCAGTATTTT,CASSGLAGPSTDTQYF
TRBV30,TRBJ2-4,-,-,TGTGCCTGGAGTCGTCAGGGGGCCAAAAACATTCAGTACTTC,CAWSRQGAKNIQYF